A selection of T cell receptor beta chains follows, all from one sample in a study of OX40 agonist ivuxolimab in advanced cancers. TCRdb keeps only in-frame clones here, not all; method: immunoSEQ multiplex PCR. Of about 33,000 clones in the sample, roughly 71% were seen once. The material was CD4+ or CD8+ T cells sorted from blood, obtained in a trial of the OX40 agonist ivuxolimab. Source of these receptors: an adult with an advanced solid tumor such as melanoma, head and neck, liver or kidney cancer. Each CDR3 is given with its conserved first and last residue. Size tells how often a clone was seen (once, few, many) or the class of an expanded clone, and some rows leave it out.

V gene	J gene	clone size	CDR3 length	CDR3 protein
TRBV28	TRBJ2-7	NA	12	CASSTDRYEQYF
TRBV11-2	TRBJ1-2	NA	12	CASSSQLYGYTF
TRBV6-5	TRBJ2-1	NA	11	CASSYDNEQFF
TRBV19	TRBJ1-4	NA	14	CASREFATNEKLFF
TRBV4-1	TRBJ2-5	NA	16	CASSRGQGEIQETQYF
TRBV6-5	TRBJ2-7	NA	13	CASSSYRVYEQYF
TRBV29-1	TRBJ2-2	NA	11	CSVPNTGELFF
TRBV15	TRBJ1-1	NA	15	CATSRDRGHNTEAFF
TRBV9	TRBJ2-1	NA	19	CASSVASHSGGAYYNEQFF
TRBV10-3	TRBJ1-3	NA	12	CAMRGSGNTIYF
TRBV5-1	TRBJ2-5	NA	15	CASSPDGPYQETQYF
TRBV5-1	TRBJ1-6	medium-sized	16	CASSLDRWTYNSPLHF
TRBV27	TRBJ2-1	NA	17	CASSLLGGRPSYNEQFF
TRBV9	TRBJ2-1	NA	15	CASSVEQTAYNEQFF
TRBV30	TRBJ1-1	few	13	CAWMRSMNTEAFF
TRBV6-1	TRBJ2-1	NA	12	CASRTAHGEQFF
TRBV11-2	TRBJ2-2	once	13	CASSLVNTGELFF
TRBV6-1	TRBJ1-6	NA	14	CASTPFNVNSPLHF